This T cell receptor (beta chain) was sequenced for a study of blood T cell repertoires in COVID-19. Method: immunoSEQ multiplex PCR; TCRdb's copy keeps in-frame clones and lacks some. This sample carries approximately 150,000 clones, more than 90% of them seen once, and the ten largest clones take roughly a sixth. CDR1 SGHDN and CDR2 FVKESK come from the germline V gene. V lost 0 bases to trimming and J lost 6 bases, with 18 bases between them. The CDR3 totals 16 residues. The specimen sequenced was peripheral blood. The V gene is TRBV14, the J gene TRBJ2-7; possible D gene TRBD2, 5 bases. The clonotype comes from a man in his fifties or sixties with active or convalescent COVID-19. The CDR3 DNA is TGTGCCAGCAGCCAAGAACTCGCCAGGCGGGTTGGCGAGCAGTACTTC. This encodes CASSQELARRVGEQYF. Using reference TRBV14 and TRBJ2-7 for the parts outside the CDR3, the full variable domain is EAGVTQFPSHSVIEKGQTVTLRCDPISGHDNLYWYRRVMGKEIKFLLHFVKESKQDESGMPNNRFLAERTGGTYSTLKVQPAELEDSGVYFCASSQELARRVGEQYFGPGTRLTVT.